A single sample is the source of the 18 T cell receptor beta chains below, sequenced in a study of spatial heterogeneity in lung cancer. Documented time point: blood at routine non-recurrence follow-up after resection. TCRdb re-derived calls from the 5' RACE reads in MiXCR, one entry per CDR3 protein. The data contain 35,000 to 55,000 distinct CDR3 sequences, approximately 10% of them singletons. The sample here was PBMCs, taken at follow-up. The receptors were sampled from a male donor with early-stage non-small cell lung cancer.

The V and J genes are TRBV24-1 and TRBJ2-7, with D uncertain. Germline values: CDR1 KGHDR, CDR2 SFDVKD. V lost 4 bases and J 6 bases, leaving 9 bases between the germline ends. The CDR3 is 12 amino acids. CDR3 DNA sequence: TGTGCCACCAGTGACAATCTCGGCGAGCAGTACTTC. Its protein product is CATSDNLGEQYF.

The sample holds many counts of this clonotype. V is TRBV7-2 and J is TRBJ1-4; weak D call: TRBD1 (5 bases). The CDR3 consists of 14 residues. Germline V gives CDR1 SGHTA, CDR2 FQGNSA. The ends were cut back, 5 bases at V and 5 bases at J, with 12 bases in the middle. The CDR3 loop reads CASSLGRQNEKLFF. In DNA form, the CDR3 reads TGTGCCAGCAGCCTGGGACGGCAAAATGAAAAACTGTTTTTT.

This clonotype rates as medium-sized. This chain links TRBV20-1 with TRBJ2-3, with D unclear. Trimming stripped 0 bases from V and 2 bases from J, with 12 bases between. Germline V gives CDR1 DFQATT, CDR2 SNEGSKA (reference sequence). The CDR3 spans 15 residues. Here the CDR3 DNA reads TGCAGTGCTAGAGAGCCCTTCCCCCCCACAGATACGCAGTATTTT. Translation: CSAREPFPPTDTQYF.

This rearrangement joins TRBV7-3 to TRBJ1-1; D not certain. CDR3 length: 13 residues. Germline lookup yields CDR1 SGHTA and CDR2 FQGTGA. Trimming took 3 bases from V and 2 from J, leaving 7 bases between them. CDR3 coding DNA: TGTGCCAGCAGCTTCGCCGCAAACACTGAAGCTTTCTTT. Translated, it gives CASSFAANTEAFF.

In this sample, this clonotype turned up a few times. The chain couples TRBV6-2 or TRBV6-3 to TRBJ2-2; TRBD1 agrees at 10 bases. Trimming took 7 bases from V and 5 from J; bases not matched to a gene: 13. CDR3 length: 17 amino acids. CDR1 is MNHEY, CDR2 SVGEGT, per germline. CDR3 protein: CASIAGYGQGVTGELFF. The CDR3 nucleotides are TGTGCCAGCATCGCCGGATACGGACAGGGGGTTACCGGGGAGCTGTTTTTT.

J is TRBJ1-2 and V is TRBV12-3 or TRBV12-4; D not resolved. V was clipped by 11 bases and J by 4 bases, with 17 bases between them. CDR3 length equals 13 residues. Here the CDR3 reads CAGKDSGGYGYTF. In DNA form, the CDR3 reads TGTGCCGGAAAGGACTCCGGAGGCTATGGCTACACCTTC.

The table lists this clonotype with many counts. V and J are TRBV5-8 and TRBJ2-7; 9 nucleotides match TRBD1. The CDR3 runs 14 residues. The V gene's germline CDR1 is SGHTS and CDR2 YDEGEE. With 3 bases clipped from V and 5 bases from J, the junction kept 6 bases outside the gene matches. The CDR3 DNA follows: TGTGCCAGCAGCTGGAGGGACAGGGTCAACGAGCAGTACTTC. It translates to CASSWRDRVNEQYF.

This clonotype occurred many times. This chain connects TRBV7-9 to TRBJ1-2; tentative D call: TRBD1 (5 bases). This CDR3 has 15 amino acids. V gave up 5 bases and J gave up 4 bases, with 17 bases separating them. Germline CDR1 reads SEHNR; CDR2 reads FQNEAQ (reference sequence). CDR3 protein: CASSPGASHSYGYTF. In DNA form, the CDR3 reads TGTGCCAGCAGCCCCGGGGCCTCCCATAGCTATGGCTACACCTTC.

The rearrangement uses TRBV18 and TRBJ1-2, with TRBD1 matching over 11 bases. CDR3 length: 17 residues. Per germline, CDR1 KGHSH and CDR2 LQKENI. Trimming at V came to 6 bases and at J to 3 bases, leaving 12 bases not matched to a gene. CDR3 DNA sequence: TGTGCCAGCTCCCGGGACAGGGGGGCATTCGTTGACTATGGCTACACCTTC. Translating gives CASSRDRGAFVDYGYTF.

In this sample, this clonotype turned up a few times. This chain connects TRBV20-1 to TRBJ2-3, with 10 positions matching TRBD2. CDR1 DFQATT and CDR2 SNEGSKA come from the germline V gene (reference sequence). This CDR3 comprises 15 residues. With V trimmed by 5 bases and J by 2 bases, 7 bases remained unmatched. The CDR3 is CSAPSGGAITDTQYF. DNA for the CDR3: TGCAGTGCTCCGAGCGGGGGGGCAATCACAGATACGCAGTATTTT.

This clonotype was counted at least ten times. This chain joins TRBV7-2 and TRBJ1-2; the D gene is possibly TRBD1 (5 bases). The V end was cut by 5 bases, the J end by 3 bases, with 10 bases between. The CDR3 covers 13 residues. Germline V gene data show CDR1 as SGHTA and CDR2 as FQGNSA. CDR3 amino acids: CASSVDRDYGYTF. DNA of the CDR3: TGTGCCAGCAGCGTAGACAGAGACTATGGCTACACCTTC.

This clonotype was recorded at least ten times. The chain has TRBV7-9 and TRBJ2-1; D gene ambiguous. The V and J ends lost 7 bases and 6 bases respectively, with 16 bases between them. Germline V CDR1 and CDR2: SEHNR, FQNEAQ (reference sequence). The length of the CDR3 is 14 residues. The CDR3 loop is CASNPTSSGNEQFF. CDR3 nucleotides: TGTGCCAGCAACCCTACAAGTTCCGGCAATGAGCAGTTCTTC.

This clonotype was counted ten times or more. The V call is TRBV7-9, the J call TRBJ2-3; D is undetermined. The germline V gene has CDR1 SEHNR and CDR2 FQNEAQ (reference sequence). Trimming removed 3 bases at V and 4 bases at J, with 2 bases between. This CDR3 contains 11 residues. The CDR3: CASSFPDTQYF. DNA of the CDR3: TGTGCCAGCAGCTTCCCAGATACGCAGTATTTT.

This clonotype was seen more than once but under ten times. This chain connects TRBV10-3 to TRBJ2-7; D gene uncertain. Germline values: CDR1 ENHRY, CDR2 SYGVKD. Deletions cut 6 bases from V and 7 bases from J, with 13 bases between. The CDR3 covers 12 residues. The CDR3 sequence: CAIRDPPSEQYF. The DNA for the CDR3 is TGTGCCATCAGGGACCCCCCCTCGGAGCAGTACTTC.

There are many counts of this clonotype. V gene TRBV5-5 combines with J gene TRBJ1-4, with TRBD1 matching over 10 bases. V shed 3 bases and J 8 bases; nucleotides not matched to a gene: 10. The CDR3 is 16 residues long. Germline V gene lookup returns CDR1 SGHKS and CDR2 YYEKEE (reference sequence). This chain's CDR3 is CASSSSGTGAWEKLFF. DNA of the CDR3: TGTGCCAGCAGCTCCTCCGGGACAGGGGCTTGGGAAAAACTGTTTTTT.

The chain uses TRBV7-9 and TRBJ1-2, with 7 bases identical to TRBD1. This CDR3 is built from 15 residues. Germline CDR1 and CDR2: SEHNR and FQNEAQ (reference sequence). J was trimmed by 7 bases and V by 2 bases; bases with no gene match: 10. The CDR3 bases are TGTGCCAGCAGCTTAATAATCGGACAGGAGGGTGGCTACACCTTC. Translated, it gives CASSLIIGQEGGYTF.

This clonotype was seen at least ten times. The V call is TRBV4-2, the J call TRBJ1-2; D possibly corresponds to TRBD1 (5 bases). V lost 3 bases and J 7 bases, leaving 12 bases between the germline ends. Germline values: CDR1 LGHNA, CDR2 YNFKEQ. The CDR3 covers 13 residues. The CDR3 DNA is TGTGCCAGCAGCCAGGGACGAGACAGTGGCTACACCTTC. Its translation is CASSQGRDSGYTF.

This clonotype was seen ten or more times. The J gene is TRBJ1-5, the V gene TRBV18; D is unclear. V dropped 0 bases and J dropped 7 bases, with 10 bases sitting between them. The CDR3 spans 14 residues. Germline-derived CDR1 and CDR2 are KGHSH and LQKENI. The CDR3 is CASSPPPGGQPQHF. CDR3 coding DNA: TGTGCCAGCTCACCACCACCGGGAGGCCAGCCCCAGCATTTT.